There are many counts of the clone carrying this T cell receptor (beta chain). Its antigen is currently unknown. The cDNA was generated by 5'RACE with 10-nucleotide random UMIs. TCRdb re-called the 5' RACE reads with MiXCR, one entry per CDR3 protein. The sample yields over 60,000 distinct CDR3 sequences, 4.5% to 6.5% seen once. Unsorted libraries were prepared from 2 million PBMCs held at -80 C. This sample was included in a study of neurological immune-mediated disorders. General study points: Neither clinical nor MRI features were found to be associated with the multiple sclerosis repertoire cluster. In HTLV-1-associated myelopathy, TCR clonal expansion was greatest, whereas multiple sclerosis had the least, falling below healthy controls.

V lost 9 bases and J lost 3; bases outside the gene matches: 5. The CDR3 has 15 amino acids. Germline lookup yields CDR1 SNHLY and CDR2 FYNNEI. This receptor was taken from a young woman with multiple sclerosis. V and J are TRBV2 and TRBJ2-3; TRBD2 matches 14 bases. Sequenced input: PBMCs. CDR3 in amino acids: CASIGLAGGTDTQYF. Here the CDR3 DNA reads TGTGCCAGTATCGGACTAGCGGGAGGTACAGATACGCAGTATTTT. Combining the CDR3 with reference TRBV2 and TRBJ2-3 gives the whole variable domain EPEVTQTPSHQVTQMGQEVILRCVPISNHLYFYWYRQILGQKVEFLVSFYNNEISEKSEIFDDQFSVERPDGSNFTLKIRSTKLEDSAMYFCASIGLAGGTDTQYFGPGTRLTVL.